The 9 T cell receptor beta chains below were found in one sample sequenced in a study of T-cell reconstitution after alpha-beta-depleted transplantation in children (dated by TCRdb to about 2016). The receptor library was made with PCR. The sample was run on an Illumina HiSeq 2500. Molecular barcoding was employed in the preparation of TCR libraries, with unique molecular identifiers being used to normalize TCRbeta repertoire quantification. Starting from the raw public reads, TCRdb applied fastp trimming at Q25, assembled clones with MiXCR and retained in-frame beta chains. Every CDR3 protein is listed once, alongside the most common genes and DNA of its rows. The sample table records over 70,000 distinct CDR3 sequences; roughly 8.3% of these occur just once. The top ten clonotypes cover roughly 7% of the sample. The source was PBMCs from the stem cell graft donor, collected from the stem cell graft. The receptor source for this set is a human donor who donated a stem cell graft to a child with congenital amegakaryocytic thrombocytopenia.

This clonotype has a count of ten or more. This chain joins TRBV12-3 or TRBV12-4 and TRBJ2-7; D is undetermined. This CDR3 has 13 amino acids. With 6 bases removed from V and 5 bases from J, the gap between germline ends came to 14 bases. The CDR3, as DNA: TGTGCCAGCAGCCAGATTCGCCCGCACGAGCAGTACTTC. As protein: CASSQIRPHEQYF.

This clonotype was observed many times. This chain links TRBV5-1 with TRBJ2-2; D is perhaps TRBD2 (5 bases). V was clipped by 4 bases and J by 0 bases, with 22 bases between them. Germline-derived CDR1 and CDR2 are SGHRS and YFSETQ. This CDR3 comprises 19 residues. The CDR3 loop is CASSPGIAGGSTNTGELFF. CDR3 DNA sequence: TGCGCCAGCAGCCCAGGAATCGCAGGCGGGTCGACGAACACCGGGGAGCTGTTTTTT.

This clonotype was found many times. CDR3 region: CSAREGGRAPEQFF. For the CDR3, the DNA is TGCAGTGCTAGAGAAGGCGGGAGGGCCCCTGAGCAGTTCTTC. V usage is TRBV20-1 and J usage is TRBJ2-1; 9 nucleotides line up with TRBD2. Germline CDR1 is DFQATT and CDR2 is SNEGSKA (reference sequence). V lost 0 bases to trimming and J lost 9 bases; unmatched junction nucleotides: 6. This CDR3 spans 14 amino acids.

This clonotype occurred many times. V gene TRBV9 combines with J gene TRBJ2-6; D call uncertain. Germline assignment: CDR1 SGDLS and CDR2 YYNGEE. The CDR3 loop spans 16 amino acids. V lost 0 bases, J lost 2 bases, and 9 bases lay in between. CDR3 loop: CASSVGLGTGANVLTF. The DNA for the CDR3 is TGTGCCAGCAGCGTAGGGTTGGGGACTGGGGCCAACGTCCTGACTTTC.

The table lists this clonotype with many counts. V usage is TRBV20-1 and J usage is TRBJ1-5; tentative D call: TRBD1 (5 bases). CDR3 length: 12 residues. Trimming shortened V by 6 bases and J by 5 bases, and 11 bases separated the two germline ends. From germline, CDR1 is DFQATT and CDR2 SNEGSKA (reference sequence). CDR3 DNA sequence: TGCAGTGCCGGGGCGGGGGATCAGCCCCAGCATTTT. Translating it yields CSAGAGDQPQHF.

The chain uses TRBV7-2 and TRBJ2-7; 8 nucleotides agree with TRBD2. Losses at the gene ends were 0 bases for V and 6 bases for J; bases not matched to a gene: 4. This CDR3 region has 14 residues. CDR1 is SGHTA and CDR2 is FQGNSA in the germline V gene. CDR3 loop: CASSLASGDSEQYF. The CDR3 coding sequence is TGTGCCAGCAGCTTAGCTAGCGGGGATAGCGAGCAGTACTTC. The full variable domain, with the rest looked up from reference TRBV7-2 and TRBJ2-7, is GAGVSQSPSNKVTEKGKDVELRCDPISGHTALYWYRQSLGQGLEFLIYFQGNSAPDKSGLPSDRFSAERTGGSVSTLTIQRTQQEDSAVYLCASSLASGDSEQYFGPGTRLTVT.

Ten or more counts support this clonotype. V is TRBV6-5 and J is TRBJ2-2; maybe TRBD1 (6 bases). The CDR3 is made up of 15 amino acids. Trimming took 0 bases from V and 1 from J, leaving 6 bases between them. Per the germline V gene, CDR1 is MNHEY and CDR2 is SVGAGI. DNA of the CDR3: TGTGCCAGCAGTTACTCGACAGGGAACACCGGGGAGCTGTTTTTT. Its protein product is CASSYSTGNTGELFF.

This clonotype was detected many times. The chain is built from TRBV20-1 and TRBJ1-1; D unclear. V was clipped by 3 bases and J by 5 bases, with 13 bases between them. The CDR3 is 13 amino acids. Germline V gives CDR1 DFQATT, CDR2 SNEGSKA (reference sequence). CDR3 protein: CSASAGLRTEAFF. In DNA, the CDR3 is TGCAGTGCTAGTGCCGGCTTGAGAACTGAAGCTTTCTTT.

This clonotype was detected many times. V gene TRBV15 combines with J gene TRBJ2-1; 8 bases align to TRBD1. The germline gives CDR1 LNHNV, CDR2 YYDKDF (reference sequence). CDR3 length: 18 residues. V was pared by 1 base and J by 1 base, with 9 bases of the junction left unmatched. The CDR3 nucleotides are TGTGCCACCAGCAGAGTAGGTACCGGGACAGGTTCCTACAATGAGCAGTTCTTC. Encoded protein: CATSRVGTGTGSYNEQFF. The complete variable domain, with remaining parts taken from reference TRBV15 and TRBJ2-1, reads DAMVIQNPRYQVTQFGKPVTLSCSQTLNHNVMYWYQQKSSQAPKLLFHYYDKDFNNEADTPDNFQSRRPNTSFCFLDIRSPGLGDTAMYLCATSRVGTGTGSYNEQFFGPGTRLTVL.